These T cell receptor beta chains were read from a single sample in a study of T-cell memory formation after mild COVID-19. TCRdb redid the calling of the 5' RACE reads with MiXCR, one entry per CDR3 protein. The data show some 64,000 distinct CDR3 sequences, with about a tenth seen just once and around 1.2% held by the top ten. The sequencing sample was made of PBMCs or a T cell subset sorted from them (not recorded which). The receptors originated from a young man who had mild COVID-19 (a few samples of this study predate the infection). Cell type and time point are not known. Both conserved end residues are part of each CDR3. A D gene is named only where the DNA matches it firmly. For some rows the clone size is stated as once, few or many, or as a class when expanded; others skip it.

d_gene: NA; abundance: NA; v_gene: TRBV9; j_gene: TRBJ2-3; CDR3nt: TGTGCCAGCAGCGTAGCCCAAGATACGCAGTATTTT; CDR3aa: CASSVAQDTQYF
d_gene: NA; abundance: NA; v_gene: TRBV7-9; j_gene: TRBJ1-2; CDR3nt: TGTGCCAGCAGCACCTTTGGCGCCTATGGCTACACCTTC; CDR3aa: CASSTFGAYGYTF
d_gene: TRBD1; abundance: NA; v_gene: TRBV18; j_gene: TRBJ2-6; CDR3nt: TGTGCCAGCTCACCGACGACAGGGGGACCTGGGGCCAACGTCCTGACTTTC; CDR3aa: CASSPTTGGPGANVLTF
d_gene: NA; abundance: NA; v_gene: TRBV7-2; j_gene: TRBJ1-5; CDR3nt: TGTGCCAGCAGCGGTCCTGGGGGAAGCAATCAGCCCCAGCATTTT; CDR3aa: CASSGPGGSNQPQHF
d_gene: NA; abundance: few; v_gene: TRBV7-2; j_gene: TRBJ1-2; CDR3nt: TGTGCCAGCAGCTTAGGGAGGGGCAATGGCTACACCTTC; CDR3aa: CASSLGRGNGYTF
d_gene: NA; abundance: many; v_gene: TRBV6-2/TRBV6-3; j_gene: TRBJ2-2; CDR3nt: TGTGCCAGCAGTTCCCACTACACCGGGGAGCTGTTTTTT; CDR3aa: CASSSHYTGELFF
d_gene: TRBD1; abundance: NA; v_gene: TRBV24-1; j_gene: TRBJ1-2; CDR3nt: TGTGCCACCAGTGATTTAGGGGGACAGGGGAGCTATGGCTACACCTTC; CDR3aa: CATSDLGGQGSYGYTF
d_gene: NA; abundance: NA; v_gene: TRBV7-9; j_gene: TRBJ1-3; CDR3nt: TGTGCCAGCAGCTTAAACCTTCGCTCTGGAAACACCATATATTTT; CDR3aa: CASSLNLRSGNTIYF
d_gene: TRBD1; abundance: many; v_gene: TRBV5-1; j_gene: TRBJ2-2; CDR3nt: TGCGCCAGCAGCTGGGGGACAGGCCCCGGGGAGCTGTTTTTT; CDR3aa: CASSWGTGPGELFF
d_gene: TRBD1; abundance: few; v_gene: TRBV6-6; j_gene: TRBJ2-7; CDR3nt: TGTGCCAGCAGTGATCCGGGACAGGGCTACGAGCAGTACTTC; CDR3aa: CASSDPGQGYEQYF
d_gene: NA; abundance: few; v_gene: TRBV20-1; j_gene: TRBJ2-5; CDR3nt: TGCAGTGCTAGAGACGAGGCTTCGGAGACCCAGTACTTC; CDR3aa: CSARDEASETQYF